The 9 T cell receptor beta chains given below trace back to one sample, sequenced in a study of blood T cell repertoires in COVID-19. Assay: immunoSEQ multiplex PCR; the TCRdb copy retains only in-frame clones and omits some. The data show about 180,000 clones, roughly 86% seen once. Sequencing was carried out using PBMCs or T cells enriched from blood (not recorded which). These receptors all come from a woman between 25 and 40 years old who had recovered from COVID-19.

V is TRBV2 and J is TRBJ2-2, with 14 bases fitting TRBD2. The CDR3 covers 18 residues. The germline gives CDR1 SNHLY, CDR2 FYNNEI. After removal of 7 bases from V and 5 bases from J, the junction contained 12 bases not matched to a gene. The CDR3 spells CASTLGTSGSRRTGELFF. CDR3 nucleotide sequence: TGTGCCAGCACCCTGGGGACTAGCGGGAGTCGGAGGACCGGGGAGCTGTTTTTT. The full variable domain, rest sourced from reference TRBV2 and TRBJ2-2, is EPEVTQTPSHQVTQMGQEVILRCVPISNHLYFYWYRQILGQKVEFLVSFYNNEISEKSEIFDDQFSVERPDGSNFTLKIRSTKLEDSAMYFCASTLGTSGSRRTGELFFGEGSRLTVL.

The chain couples TRBV5-3 to TRBJ2-2, with 10 positions matching TRBD2. TRBV5-3 is placed among ORFs of uncertain function. V lost 3 bases, J lost 4 bases, and 6 bases stayed unmatched. The CDR3 contains 16 residues. CDR3 sequence: CARSSSAGGPTGELFF. Here the CDR3 DNA reads TGTGCCAGAAGCTCCTCAGCGGGAGGGCCCACCGGGGAGCTGTTTTTT.

The chain has TRBV28 and TRBJ1-2; possible D gene TRBD1, 5 bases. Deletions cut 5 bases from V and 7 bases from J, with 14 bases between. The CDR3 contains 13 residues. CDR1 is MDHEN and CDR2 is SYDVKM in the germline V gene. The CDR3 DNA reads TGTGCCAGCAGTACCATAAGGGGTAGTGGCTACACCTTC. Translated, it gives CASSTIRGSGYTF.

The gene calls are TRBV28 and TRBJ2-7; 7 nucleotides line up with TRBD2. CDR1 is MDHEN, CDR2 SYDVKM, per germline. The CDR3 is 16 residues long. Unmatched junction bases numbered 15, after V lost 6 bases and J lost 4 bases. CDR3 amino acids: CASSVRTGAGDYEQYF. The CDR3 DNA reads TGTGCCAGCAGCGTAAGAACAGGCGCGGGGGATTACGAGCAGTACTTC.

The chain uses TRBV5-1 and TRBJ1-1, with TRBD1 as a possible D gene (6 bases). CDR3 length: 14 amino acids. Trimming stripped 2 bases from V and 6 bases from J, with 14 bases between. Germline V CDR1 and CDR2: SGHRS, YFSETQ. In DNA, the CDR3 is TGCGCCAGCAGCTTTTCGGAACAGGGCGCTGAAGCTTTCTTT. Translated: CASSFSEQGAEAFF. The entire variable domain, with the rest obtained from reference TRBV5-1 and TRBJ1-1, is as follows: KAGVTQTPRYLIKTRGQQVTLSCSPISGHRSVSWYQQTPGQGLQFLFEYFSETQRNKGNFPGRFSGRQFSNSRSEMNVSTLELGDSALYLCASSFSEQGAEAFFGQGTRLTVV.

This chain connects TRBV5-1 to TRBJ2-3, with D perhaps matching TRBD2 (5 bases). V was pared by 4 bases and J by 5 bases, with 20 bases between. CDR3 length: 16 amino acids. CDR1 is SGHRS, CDR2 YFSETQ, per germline. The CDR3, as DNA: TGCGCCAGCAGCCTACCGGGGAGCGGTACAAGAGATACGCAGTATTTT. It codes for CASSLPGSGTRDTQYF.

This clone turned up a few times. The chain combines TRBV30 with TRBJ1-1, with a possible D match to TRBD1 (5 bases). Deletions cut 0 bases from V and 7 bases from J, with 12 bases between. This CDR3 has 13 amino acids. Germline V CDR1 and CDR2: GTSNPN, SVGIG (reference sequence). DNA of the CDR3: TGTGCCTGGAGTGTACTACTCGGGGGTGAAGCTTTCTTT. Encoded protein: CAWSVLLGGEAFF.

The chain joins TRBV3-1 (or the pseudogene TRBV3-2) to TRBJ2-5; D possibly corresponds to TRBD2 (6 bases). CDR3 length equals 9 residues. The V end was cut by 4 bases, the J end by 14 bases, with 8 bases between. In germline, CDR1 is LGHDT, CDR2 YNNKEL (reference sequence). This CDR3 reads CASSPGLYF. The CDR3 DNA sequence: TGTGCCAGCAGCCCGGGACTTTACTTC.

The chain joins TRBV14 to TRBJ2-3; 11 nucleotides agree with TRBD2. V was clipped by 4 bases and J by 10 bases; unmatched bases: 4. CDR3 length: 13 amino acids. Germline CDR1 is SGHDN and CDR2 is FVKESK. CDR3 protein: CASSPRTSGSQYF. CDR3 DNA: TGTGCCAGCAGCCCTAGGACTAGCGGGTCGCAGTATTTT.